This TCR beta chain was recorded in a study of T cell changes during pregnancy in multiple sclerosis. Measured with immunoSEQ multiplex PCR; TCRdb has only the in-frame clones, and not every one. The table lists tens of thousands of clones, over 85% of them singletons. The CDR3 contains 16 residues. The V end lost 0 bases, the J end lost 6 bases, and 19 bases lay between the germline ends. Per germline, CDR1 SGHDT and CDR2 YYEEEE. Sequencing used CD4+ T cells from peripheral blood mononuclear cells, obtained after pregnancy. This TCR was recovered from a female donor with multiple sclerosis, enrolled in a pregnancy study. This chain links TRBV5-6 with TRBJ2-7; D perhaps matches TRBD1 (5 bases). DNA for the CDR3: TGTGCCAGCAGCTTGGCGCCAGGGATGGGATCGTCCGAGCAGTACTTC. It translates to CASSLAPGMGSSEQYF.